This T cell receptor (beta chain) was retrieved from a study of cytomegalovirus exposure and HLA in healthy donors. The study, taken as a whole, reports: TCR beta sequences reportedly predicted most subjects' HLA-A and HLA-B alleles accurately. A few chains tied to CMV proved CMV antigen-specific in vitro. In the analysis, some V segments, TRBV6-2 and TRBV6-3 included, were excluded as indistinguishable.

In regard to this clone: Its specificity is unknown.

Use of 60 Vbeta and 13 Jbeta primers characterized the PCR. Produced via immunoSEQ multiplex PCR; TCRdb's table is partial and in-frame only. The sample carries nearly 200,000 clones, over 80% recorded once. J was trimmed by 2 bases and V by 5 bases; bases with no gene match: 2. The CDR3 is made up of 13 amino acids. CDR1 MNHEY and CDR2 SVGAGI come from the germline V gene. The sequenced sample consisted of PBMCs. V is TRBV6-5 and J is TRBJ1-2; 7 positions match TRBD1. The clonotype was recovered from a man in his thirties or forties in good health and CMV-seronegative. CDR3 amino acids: CASSPQGNYGYTF. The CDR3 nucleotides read TGTGCCAGCAGTCCACAGGGGAACTATGGCTACACCTTC.